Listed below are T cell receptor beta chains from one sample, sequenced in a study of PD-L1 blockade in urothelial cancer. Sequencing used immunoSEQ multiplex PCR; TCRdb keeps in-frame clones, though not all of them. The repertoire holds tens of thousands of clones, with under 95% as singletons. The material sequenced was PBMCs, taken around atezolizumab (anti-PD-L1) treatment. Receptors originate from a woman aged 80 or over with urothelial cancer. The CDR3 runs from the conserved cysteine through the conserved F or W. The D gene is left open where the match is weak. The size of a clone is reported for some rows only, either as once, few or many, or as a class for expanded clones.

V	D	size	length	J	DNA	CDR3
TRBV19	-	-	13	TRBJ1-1	TGTGCCAGTAGCACCGGTCCTTCGGCTGAAGCTTTCTTT	CASSTGPSAEAFF
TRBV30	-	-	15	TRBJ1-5	TGTGCCTGGAGTGTGAGGCAGGGAGGGAATCAGCCCCAGCATTTT	CAWSVRQGGNQPQHF
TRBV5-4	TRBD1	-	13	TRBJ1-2	TGTGCCAGCAGCCCGGACAGGGCCTATGGCTACACCTTC	CASSPDRAYGYTF
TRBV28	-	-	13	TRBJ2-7	TGTGCTCTTTCACAGGGAATTGGATACGAGCAGTACTTC	CALSQGIGYEQYF
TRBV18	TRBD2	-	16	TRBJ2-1	TGTGCCAGCTCACCTAGCGGGAGTGGGTCCTACAATGAGCAGTTCTTC	CASSPSGSGSYNEQFF
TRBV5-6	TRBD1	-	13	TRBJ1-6	TGTGCCAGCAGCTTCCAGGGGGACGAACCCCTCCACTTT	CASSFQGDEPLHF
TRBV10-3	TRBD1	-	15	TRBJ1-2	TGTGCCATCAGTGAGTCACAGGGGGCTACCTATGGCTACACCTTC	CAISESQGATYGYTF
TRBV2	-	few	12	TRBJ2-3	TGTGCCAGCAGTGCGTTTGCAGATACGCAGTATTTT	CASSAFADTQYF
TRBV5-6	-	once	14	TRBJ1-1	TGTGCCAGCAGCCCGGTGGCCAGGGGACCTGAAGCTTTCTTT	CASSPVARGPEAFF
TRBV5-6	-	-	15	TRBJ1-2	TGTGCCAGCAGCTTGGTGGGGAGAGGAGCCTATGGCTACACCTTC	CASSLVGRGAYGYTF
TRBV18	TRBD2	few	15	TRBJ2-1	TGTGCCAGCTCACCAGGACTAGCGGGAGTAAATGAGCAGTTCTTC	CASSPGLAGVNEQFF
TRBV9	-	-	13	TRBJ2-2	TGTGCCAGCAGCGTACGGGACACCGGGGAGCTGTTTTTT	CASSVRDTGELFF
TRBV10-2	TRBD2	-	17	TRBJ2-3	TGCGCCAGCAGCGGGACTAGCGGGAGTCTAAGCACAGATACGCAGTATTTT	CASSGTSGSLSTDTQYF
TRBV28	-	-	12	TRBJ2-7	TGTGCCACTACAGGGATCAACTACGAGCAGTACTTC	CATTGINYEQYF
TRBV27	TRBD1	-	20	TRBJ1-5	TGTGCCAGCAGTTTATCGGCCCCGGTGCTACTAGACAGGGGGAGTCAGCCCCAGCATTTT	CASSLSAPVLLDRGSQPQHF
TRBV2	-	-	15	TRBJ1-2	TGTGCCAGCAGTGAACTCCAGGGGCCCGGCTATGGCTACACCTTC	CASSELQGPGYGYTF
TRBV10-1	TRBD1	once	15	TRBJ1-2	TGCGCCAGCAGTGACCGGCGGGACAGGGAACGTGGCTACACCTTC	CASSDRRDRERGYTF
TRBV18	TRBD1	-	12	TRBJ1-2	TGTGCCAGCTCAACGAACAGGGGGGGCTACACCTTC	CASSTNRGGYTF
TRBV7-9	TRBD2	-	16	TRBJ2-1	TGTGCCAGCAGCGAAAGACTAGCGGGAACTACAAATGAGCAGTTCTTC	CASSERLAGTTNEQFF
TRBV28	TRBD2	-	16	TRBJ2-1	TGTGCCAGCGGATCAGGAGCGGGAAGCTCCTACAATGAGCAGTTCTTC	CASGSGAGSSYNEQFF
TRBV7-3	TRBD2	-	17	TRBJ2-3	TGTGCCAGCAGCTTAGCGGGAGGGGCTTCTAGCACAGATACGCAGTATTTT	CASSLAGGASSTDTQYF
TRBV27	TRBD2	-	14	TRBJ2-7	TGTGCCAGCACCCTGGCGGGAGGGCCCTACGAGCAGTACTTC	CASTLAGGPYEQYF
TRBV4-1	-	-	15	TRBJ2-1	TGCGCCAGCAGCCCTACGCCCCGCTCCTACAATGAGCAGTTCTTC	CASSPTPRSYNEQFF
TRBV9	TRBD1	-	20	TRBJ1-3	TGTGCCAGCAGCCCTGAGGGGGGCTGGACAGGAAAACCCTCTGGAAACACCATATATTTT	CASSPEGGWTGKPSGNTIYF
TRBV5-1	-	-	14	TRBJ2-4	TGCGCCAGCAGCCCCCGCGGGGATCCGGACATTCAGTACTTC	CASSPRGDPDIQYF
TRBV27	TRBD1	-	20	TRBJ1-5	TGTGCCAGCAGTTTGTATGGAGGAGACAGGGGGCGCCGGAGCAATCAGCCCCAGCATTTT	CASSLYGGDRGRRSNQPQHF
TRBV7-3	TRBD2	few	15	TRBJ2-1	TGTGCCAGCAGCCAAGGACTAGCGGATTACAATGAGCAGTTCTTC	CASSQGLADYNEQFF
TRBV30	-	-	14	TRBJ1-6	TGTGCCTGGAGTGTAGCCGCTCGTAATTCACCCCTCCACTTT	CAWSVAARNSPLHF
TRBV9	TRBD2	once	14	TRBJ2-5	TGTGCCAGCAGCGTAAGACTAGCTGGAGAGACCCAGTACTTC	CASSVRLAGETQYF
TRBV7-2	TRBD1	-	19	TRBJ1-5	TGTGCCAGCAGCTTAGTTGGGGGACAGGGGGCTATTAGCAATCAGCCCCAGCATTTT	CASSLVGGQGAISNQPQHF
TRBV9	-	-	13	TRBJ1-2	TGTGCCAGCAGCCGAGACAGAAACTATGGCTACACCTTC	CASSRDRNYGYTF
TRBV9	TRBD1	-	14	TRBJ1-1	TGTGCCAGCAGCCCAGGACAGGAGAACACTGAAGCTTTCTTT	CASSPGQENTEAFF
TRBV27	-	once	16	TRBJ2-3	TGTGCCAGCAGTACCTTTTCGGGAGCCAGTCTAGATACGCAGTATTTT	CASSTFSGASLDTQYF
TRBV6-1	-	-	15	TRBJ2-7	TGTGCCAGCAGCTTTGACTCCCGAAGCTCCTACGAGCAGTACTTC	CASSFDSRSSYEQYF
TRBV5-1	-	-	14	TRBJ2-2	TGCGCCAGCTCCCCCGGGACAAATACCGGGGAGCTGTTTTTT	CASSPGTNTGELFF
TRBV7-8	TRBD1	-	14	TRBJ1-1	TGTGCCAGCAGCTCCGGGACAGCGAACACTGAAGCTTTCTTT	CASSSGTANTEAFF
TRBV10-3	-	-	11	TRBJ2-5	TGTGCCATCAGTGACGGAGAGACCCAGTACTTC	CAISDGETQYF
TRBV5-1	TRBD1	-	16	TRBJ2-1	TGCGCCAGCAGCCAGGGGGACGCAGGGATTTACAATGAGCAGTTCTTC	CASSQGDAGIYNEQFF
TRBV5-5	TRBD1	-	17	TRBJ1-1	TGTGCCAGCAGCACCTCCCCCGGGACAGGGGCTGGCACTGAAGCTTTCTTT	CASSTSPGTGAGTEAFF
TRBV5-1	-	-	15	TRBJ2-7	TGCGCCAGCAGCTTGATCGTTGGCGGGCCCTACGAGCAGTACTTC	CASSLIVGGPYEQYF
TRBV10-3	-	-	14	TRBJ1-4	TGTGCCATCAGCGCTCCAGGCGGAGGTGAAAAACTGTTTTTT	CAISAPGGGEKLFF
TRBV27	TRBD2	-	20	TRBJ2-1	TGTGCCAGCAGGTCCCTCCCGGGACTAGCGGGAGGCCCCTCCTACAATGAGCAGTTCTTC	CASRSLPGLAGGPSYNEQFF
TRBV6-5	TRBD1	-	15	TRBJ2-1	TGTGCCAACACAATGAGACAGGGGTTATACAATGAGCAGTTCTTC	CANTMRQGLYNEQFF
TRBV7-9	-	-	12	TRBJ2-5	TGTGCCAGCAGTGAAGGGAGGGAGACCCAGTACTTC	CASSEGRETQYF
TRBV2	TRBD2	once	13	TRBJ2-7	TGTGCCACCGTAGCGGGAGGGACCTACGAGCAGTACTTC	CATVAGGTYEQYF
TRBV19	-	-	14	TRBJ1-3	TGTGCCAGTAGTAGTGGGAGGACGAGAAACACCATATATTTT	CASSSGRTRNTIYF
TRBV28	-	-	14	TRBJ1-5	TGTGCCAGCAGTTTAACGGCAGGTTTACAGCCCCAGCATTTT	CASSLTAGLQPQHF
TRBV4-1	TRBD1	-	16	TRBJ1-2	TGCGCCAGCAGCCAAGACCGGGACAGGCCGAACTATGGCTACACCTTC	CASSQDRDRPNYGYTF
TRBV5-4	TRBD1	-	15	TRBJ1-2	TGTGCCAGCAGCTTGGGCCGGGACAGCGACTATGGCTACACCTTC	CASSLGRDSDYGYTF
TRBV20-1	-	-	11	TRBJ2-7	TGCAGTGCTAGCCAGGTCCCCGAGCAGTACTTC	CSASQVPEQYF
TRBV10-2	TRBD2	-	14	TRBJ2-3	TGCGCCAGCAGTGTCTCAGCGGGAAGAGATACGCAGTATTTT	CASSVSAGRDTQYF
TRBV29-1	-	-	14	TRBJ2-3	TGCAGCGCCGAGGGGGGGACTAGCACAGATACGCAGTATTTT	CSAEGGTSTDTQYF
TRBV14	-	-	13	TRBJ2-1	TGTGCCACCGCGGGGCTACGATACAATGAGCAGTTCTTC	CATAGLRYNEQFF
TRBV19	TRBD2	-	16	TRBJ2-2	TGTGCCAGTAGTATGGCTAGCGGTACGAACACCGGGGAGCTGTTTTTT	CASSMASGTNTGELFF
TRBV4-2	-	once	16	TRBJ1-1	TGTGCCAGCAGCCAAGAAGGAGGGGCGCAGGTCACTGAAGCTTTCTTT	CASSQEGGAQVTEAFF
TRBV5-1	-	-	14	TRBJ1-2	TGCGCCAGCAGCTTCGGGGGTCGGGGCTATGGCTACACCTTC	CASSFGGRGYGYTF
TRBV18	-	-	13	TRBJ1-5	TGTGCCAGCTCACCACCGGGGGGACAGCCCCAGCATTTT	CASSPPGGQPQHF
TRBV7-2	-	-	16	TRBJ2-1	TGTGCCAGCAGCCAACCCGGACAAACAAACTACAATGAGCAGTTCTTC	CASSQPGQTNYNEQFF
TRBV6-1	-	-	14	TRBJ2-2	TGTGCCAGCAGTGATATCCGGTCGTCCGGGGAGCTGTTTTTT	CASSDIRSSGELFF